Listed here are 25 T cell receptor beta chains from one sample, sequenced in a study of CD8 T cells in Susac syndrome. cDNA came from about 0.5 to 1 ug RNA primed by random hexamers. TCRdb re-analysed the immunoSEQ multiplex PCR reads in MiXCR, keeping a single row per CDR3 protein. The profile shows under 90,000 distinct CDR3 sequences, under 95% of them singletons. The specimen sequenced was CD4+ T cells from PBMCs. The receptors here all came from a human donor with Susac syndrome.

This clonotype was observed a few times. The chain recombines TRBV19 with TRBJ1-1; D perhaps matches TRBD1 (6 bases). Germline CDR1 reads LNHDA; CDR2 reads SQIVND (reference sequence). The CDR3 sequence is 15 residues long. The V end lost 5 bases, the J end lost 5 bases, and 18 bases lay between the germline ends. The CDR3, as DNA: TGTGCCAGTAGTCCCGAACAGGGTCCATGGACTGAAGCTTTCTTT. This translates into CASSPEQGPWTEAFF.

V is TRBV7-6 and J is TRBJ2-3; D unresolved. CDR3 length equals 13 residues. The V gene's germline CDR1 is SGHVS and CDR2 FNYEAQ. Trimming removed 3 bases at V and 6 bases at J, with 10 bases between. This CDR3 is CASSFGPTDTQYF. Written as DNA, the CDR3 is TGTGCCAGCAGCTTTGGACCTACCGATACGCAGTATTTT.

The chain joins TRBV6-1 to TRBJ1-1, with D unclear. The CDR3 length is 14 residues. V lost 10 bases and J lost 8, with 23 bases in between. Looked up from germline, CDR1 is MNHNS and CDR2 is SASEGT. For the CDR3, the DNA is TGTGCCACCGAGAGTTTGAAATTCGAAAGCGAAGCTTTCTTT. It encodes CATESLKFESEAFF.

This chain links TRBV15 with TRBJ1-4; maybe TRBD1 (5 bases). CDR3 length: 16 residues. Trimming shortened V by 5 bases and J by 8 bases, and 21 bases separated the two germline ends. Germline CDR1 and CDR2: LNHNV and YYDKDF (reference sequence). The CDR3 loop reads CATSGTGGHFLEKLFF. The CDR3 coding sequence is TGTGCCACCAGCGGAACCGGTGGACACTTCCTAGAAAAACTGTTTTTT.

This chain links TRBV29-1 with TRBJ2-7, with D unresolved. From germline, CDR1 is SQVTM and CDR2 ANQGSEA. This CDR3 is built from 12 residues. Trimming cost V 3 bases and J 0 bases, with 6 bases left between them. The CDR3 region has the DNA TGCAGCGTTGAGAAGAGCTCCTACGAGCAGTACTTC. Residues: CSVEKSSYEQYF.

The V and J genes are TRBV6-2 or TRBV6-3 and TRBJ2-1, with D possibly TRBD2 on 6 matching bases. The germline V gene has CDR1 MNHEY and CDR2 SVGEGT. V was trimmed by 8 bases and J by 10 bases, leaving 18 bases between them. The CDR3 spans 13 residues. CDR3 coding DNA: TGTGCCAGCGGGGCCCACGCCGGAGGGGAGCAGTTCTTC. Residues: CASGAHAGGEQFF.

The chain links TRBV24-1 to TRBJ1-5, with TRBD1 matching 12 bases. The V gene's germline CDR1 is KGHDR and CDR2 SFDVKD. This CDR3 is 18 amino acids long. V was clipped by 4 bases and J by 7 bases; unmatched bases: 13. CDR3 nucleotide sequence: TGTGCCACCAGTGACTCCCCCGGGACAGGGGGCAGGGGACAGCCCCAGCATTTT. Translation: CATSDSPGTGGRGQPQHF.

This chain uses TRBV18 with TRBJ1-5; D unresolved. Germline loops: CDR1 KGHSH, CDR2 LQKENI. Trimming took off 2 bases at V and 5 bases at J, with 7 bases between the two ends. The CDR3 runs 13 residues. The CDR3 here is CASSPSRDQPQHF. As DNA, the CDR3 is TGTGCCAGCTCACCAAGCCGGGATCAGCCCCAGCATTTT.

This chain joins TRBV27 and TRBJ1-1, with D uncertain. Germline CDR1 reads MNHEY; CDR2 reads SMNVEV (reference sequence). The V gene lost 6 bases and the J gene lost 8 bases, with 16 bases spanning the gap. The CDR3 has 13 amino acids. The CDR3 loop is CASSPRPGTEAFF. The CDR3 nucleotides are TGTGCCAGCAGCCCCCGGCCCGGAACCGAAGCTTTCTTT.

CDR3 bases: TGTGCCAGCAGACCAAGTTTAGGCGCAGGTGAGCAGTTCTTC. Its translation: CASRPSLGAGEQFF. This chain uses TRBV12-3 or TRBV12-4 with TRBJ2-1; no reliable D call. The germline V and J ends were trimmed by 6 bases and 9 bases, with 18 bases remaining between them. CDR3 length: 14 amino acids.

V usage is TRBV6-6 and J usage is TRBJ2-5; 8 nucleotides match TRBD1. The junction had 10 bases not matched to a gene; V was cut back by 7 bases and J by 3 bases. Germline lookup yields CDR1 MNHNY and CDR2 SVGAGI (reference sequence). The CDR3 extends over 15 amino acids. The DNA of the CDR3 is TGTGCCAGCAACCAGGGGGCTGGCGGGAAAGAGACCCAGTACTTC. This translates into CASNQGAGGKETQYF.

The rearrangement joins TRBV4-3 to TRBJ2-4; tentatively, D is TRBD1 (6 bases). The CDR3 consists of 14 residues. Germline CDR1 and CDR2: LGHNA and YSLEER. Between the trimmed V and J ends, which lost 0 bases and 9 bases, there was a span of 12 bases. The CDR3, as DNA: TGCGCCAGCAGCCAAGACCAGGGGAGTAGCATTCAGTACTTC. Its protein product is CASSQDQGSSIQYF.

This clonotype was seen once. The V call is TRBV7-6, the J call TRBJ2-1; D is undetermined. CDR3 length: 13 residues. Trimming removed 3 bases from V and 8 bases from J, with 11 bases in between. Germline values: CDR1 SGHVS, CDR2 FNYEAQ. The CDR3 sequence is CASSLGNVHEQFF. CDR3 bases: TGTGCCAGCAGCTTGGGGAATGTCCATGAGCAGTTCTTC.

A note on this clonotype: Given the absence of the conserved phenylalanine or tryptophan at the CDR3 end, a read error is likely. The chain couples TRBV2 to TRBJ1-6; D unclear. Deletions cut 4 bases from V and 7 bases from J, with 11 bases between. Germline assignment: CDR1 SNHLY and CDR2 FYNNEI. The CDR3 is made up of 14 amino acids. CDR3 in amino acids: CASSARTSNSPLHL. The CDR3 DNA sequence: TGTGCCAGCAGTGCGAGGACTTCCAATTCACCCCTCCACCTT.

The chain carries TRBV7-6 and TRBJ2-7, with no clear D. Per germline, CDR1 SGHVS and CDR2 FNYEAQ. The V end was cut by 0 bases, the J end by 6 bases, with 12 bases between. The CDR3 is 14 residues long. The CDR3 is CASSLASVSSEQYF. In nucleotides, the CDR3 is TGTGCCAGCAGCTTAGCCTCGGTGTCAAGCGAGCAGTACTTC. Filled out from reference TRBV7-6 and TRBJ2-7, the complete variable domain reads GAGVSQSPRYKVTKRGQDVALRCDPISGHVSLYWYRQALGQGPEFLTYFNYEAQQDKSGLPNDRFSAERPEGSISTLTIQRTEQRDSAMYRCASSLASVSSEQYFGPGTRLTVT.

This clonotype was seen only once. The CDR3 protein is CASSPRQTLYQETQYF. The DNA for the CDR3 is TGTGCCAGCTCACCCAGACAGACATTGTACCAAGAGACCCAGTACTTC. This chain uses TRBV18 with TRBJ2-5, with D maybe TRBD1 (5 bases). V was shortened by 3 bases and J by 0 bases, with 14 bases between the two germline ends. The CDR3 is 16 amino acids. The germline V gene has CDR1 KGHSH and CDR2 LQKENI.

The CDR3 DNA reads as TGTGCCACCCGGACTAGCGGGGGAATGGAGCAGTACTTC. Translated, it gives CATRTSGGMEQYF. The genes are TRBV6-5 and TRBJ2-7, with 13 bases lining up with TRBD2. The germline V gene encodes CDR1 MNHEY and CDR2 SVGAGI. This CDR3 has 13 amino acids. V gave up 10 bases and J gave up 7 bases; unmatched junction bases: 7.

The chain joins TRBV30 to TRBJ2-7, with D unresolved. Germline V lookup: CDR1 GTSNPN, CDR2 SVGIG (reference sequence). This CDR3 contains 16 residues. V dropped 8 bases and J dropped 2 bases, with 25 bases sitting between them. CDR3 loop: CALVPLKDLNPYEQYF. CDR3 nucleotides: TGTGCCCTGGTACCCCTCAAAGATTTAAACCCCTACGAGCAGTACTTC.

The chain links TRBV12-3 or TRBV12-4 to TRBJ2-7; 11 nucleotides align to TRBD2. This CDR3 contains 15 residues. V trimming: 5 bases; J trimming: 7 bases; junction bases outside the gene matches: 10. CDR3 DNA: TGTGCCAGCAGTCCAGGGACTAGCGGTGGAAGGGAGCAGTACTTC. Translated, it gives CASSPGTSGGREQYF.

CDR3 nucleotides: TGTGCCAGCAGCCTGTACCGGAATCAGCCCCAGCATTTT. Protein sequence: CASSLYRNQPQHF. The chain is built from TRBV27 and TRBJ1-5; D not certain. V lost 6 bases and J lost 4, with 10 bases in between. Germline assignment: CDR1 MNHEY and CDR2 SMNVEV (reference sequence). This CDR3 comprises 13 residues.

The rearrangement joins TRBV30 to TRBJ2-1; 7 nucleotides line up with TRBD2. The CDR3 extends over 12 amino acids. Germline CDR1 and CDR2: GTSNPN and SVGIG (reference sequence). The J segment lost 6 bases and the V segment lost 4 bases, leaving 3 bases of the junction unmatched. CDR3 sequence reads: CAWTWTSNEQFF. Written as DNA, the CDR3 is TGTGCCTGGACGTGGACTAGCAATGAGCAGTTCTTC.

The V and J genes are TRBV9 and TRBJ1-4; D is unresolved. This CDR3 has 15 residues. The germline V gene has CDR1 SGDLS and CDR2 YYNGEE. V was cut by 0 bases and J by 8 bases, with 14 bases left in between. CDR3: CASSVEGSSGEKLFF. The CDR3 bases are TGTGCCAGCAGCGTAGAAGGTTCCTCGGGAGAAAAACTGTTTTTT.

The chain joins TRBV4-3 to TRBJ1-5; D remains ambiguous. V lost 0 bases and J 4 bases, leaving 4 bases between the germline ends. The CDR3 loop spans 13 amino acids. In germline, CDR1 is LGHNA, CDR2 YSLEER. CDR3 region: CASSQDGNQPQHF. The CDR3 DNA sequence: TGCGCCAGCAGCCAAGACGGAAATCAGCCCCAGCATTTT.

The rearrangement links TRBV20-1 to TRBJ2-3; D gene ambiguous. CDR1 is DFQATT and CDR2 is SNEGSKA in the germline V gene (reference sequence). Trimming left V 4 bases short and J 2 bases short, with 13 bases between. CDR3 size: 14 residues. CDR3 region: CSAIMGSATDTQYF. CDR3 bases: TGCAGTGCTATAATGGGATCTGCCACAGATACGCAGTATTTT.

The J gene is TRBJ2-1, the V gene TRBV20-1; 10 bases are a match to TRBD2. Losses at the gene ends were 2 bases for V and 15 bases for J; bases not matched to a gene: 13. CDR3 length: 14 residues. Germline CDR1 reads DFQATT; CDR2 reads SNEGSKA (reference sequence). The CDR3 is CSARSMPSGRVPFF. DNA of the CDR3: TGCAGTGCTAGATCGATGCCCAGCGGGAGGGTTCCGTTCTTC.